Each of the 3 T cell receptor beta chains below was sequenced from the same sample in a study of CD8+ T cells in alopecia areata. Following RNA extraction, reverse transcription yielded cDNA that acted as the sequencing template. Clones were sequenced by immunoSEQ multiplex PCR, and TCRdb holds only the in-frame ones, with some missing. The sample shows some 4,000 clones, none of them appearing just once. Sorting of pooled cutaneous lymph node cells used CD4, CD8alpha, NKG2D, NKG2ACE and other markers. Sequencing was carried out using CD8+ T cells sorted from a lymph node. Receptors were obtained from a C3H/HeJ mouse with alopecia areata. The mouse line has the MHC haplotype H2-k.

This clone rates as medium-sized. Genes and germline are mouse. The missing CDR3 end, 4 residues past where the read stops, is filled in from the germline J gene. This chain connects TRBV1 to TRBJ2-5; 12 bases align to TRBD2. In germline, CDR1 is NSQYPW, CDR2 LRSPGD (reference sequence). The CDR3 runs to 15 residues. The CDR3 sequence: CTCSGGLGGEDTQYF. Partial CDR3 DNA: TGCACCTGCAGTGGGGGACTGGGGGGAGAAGAC.

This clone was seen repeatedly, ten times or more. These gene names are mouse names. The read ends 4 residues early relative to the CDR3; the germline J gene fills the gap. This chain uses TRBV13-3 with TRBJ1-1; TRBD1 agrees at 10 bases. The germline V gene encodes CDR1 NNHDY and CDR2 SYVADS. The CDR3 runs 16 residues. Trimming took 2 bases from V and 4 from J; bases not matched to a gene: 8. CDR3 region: CASSDRTGGWGTEVFF. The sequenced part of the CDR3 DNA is TGTGCCAGCAGTGACAGGACAGGGGGATGGGGCACA.

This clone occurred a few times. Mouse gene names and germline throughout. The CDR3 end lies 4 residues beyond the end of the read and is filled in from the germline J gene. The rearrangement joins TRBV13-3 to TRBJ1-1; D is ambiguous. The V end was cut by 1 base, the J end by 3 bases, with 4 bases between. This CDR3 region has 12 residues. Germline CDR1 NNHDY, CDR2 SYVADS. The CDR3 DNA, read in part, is TGTGCCAGCAGTGATTGGGACACA. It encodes CASSDWDT. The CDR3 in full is CASSDWDTEVFF.